This entry features one T cell receptor (beta chain) sequence. Assay: immunoSEQ multiplex PCR; the TCRdb copy retains only in-frame clones and omits some. This table has about 46,000 clones, about nine tenths appearing once. The CDR3 spans 15 residues. The germline V gene encodes CDR1 SGDLS and CDR2 YYNGEE. After removal of 2 bases from V and 4 bases from J, the junction contained 2 bases not matched to a gene. This record belongs to a study of control samples from healthy donors and cancer patients. Sequenced sample: PBMCs. The receptor was derived from a man in his forties or fifties with head and neck cancer. The V gene is TRBV9, the J gene TRBJ2-1, with 11 nucleotides matching TRBD2. CDR3 nucleotide sequence: TGTGCCAGCAGCGTGGGGACTAGCGGATACAATGAGCAGTTCTTC. It is translated as CASSVGTSGYNEQFF.